The 15 T cell receptor beta chains below come from one sample, sequenced in a study of blood T cell repertoires in COVID-19. TCRdb keeps only in-frame clones here, not all; method: immunoSEQ multiplex PCR. The profile covers fewer than 300,000 clones, with 86% appearing a single time and 9.5% to 15% taken by the ten largest. The sample was peripheral blood. The receptors originated from a woman aged 30 to 39 with COVID-19, enrolled during active disease.

The chain has TRBV18 and TRBJ2-3; 10 nucleotides align to TRBD1. The CDR3 loop spans 15 amino acids. From germline, CDR1 is KGHSH and CDR2 LQKENI. The junction had 4 bases not matched to a gene; V was cut back by 3 bases and J by 4 bases. Here the CDR3 reads CASSPTGGLSDTQYF. The CDR3 region has the DNA TGTGCCAGCTCACCGACAGGGGGCTTGTCAGATACGCAGTATTTT. Together with reference TRBV18 and TRBJ2-3, the CDR3 gives the full variable domain: NAGVMQNPRHLVRRRGQEARLRCSPMKGHSHVYWYRQLPEEGLKFMVYLQKENIIDESGMPKERFSAEFPKEGPSILRIQQVVRGDSAAYFCASSPTGGLSDTQYFGPGTRLTVL.

The chain couples TRBV7-9 to TRBJ1-2; 7 bases match TRBD1. V lost 5 bases and J lost 3; bases outside the gene matches: 9. The CDR3 contains 15 residues. Per the germline V gene, CDR1 is SEHNR and CDR2 is FQNEAQ (reference sequence). CDR3 bases: TGTGCCAGCAGCGAGACAGGGATTGGTTACTATGGCTACACCTTC. As protein: CASSETGIGYYGYTF. Full variable domain (remainder filled in from reference TRBV7-9 and TRBJ1-2): DTGVSQNPRHKITKRGQNVTFRCDPISEHNRLYWYRQTLGQGPEFLTYFQNEAQLEKSRLLSDRFSAERPKGSFSTLEIQRTEQGDSAMYLCASSETGIGYYGYTFGSGTRLTVV.

This clone was picked up one time. This chain links TRBV7-9 with TRBJ2-5; D ambiguous. Trimming cost V 1 base and J 5 bases, with 8 bases left between them. Germline values: CDR1 SEHNR, CDR2 FQNEAQ (reference sequence). This CDR3 contains 13 residues. In nucleotides, the CDR3 is TGTGCCAGCAGCTTAGGACTCGGTGAGACCCAGTACTTC. It is translated as CASSLGLGETQYF. Full variable domain (remainder filled in from reference TRBV7-9 and TRBJ2-5): DTGVSQNPRHKITKRGQNVTFRCDPISEHNRLYWYRQTLGQGPEFLTYFQNEAQLEKSRLLSDRFSAERPKGSFSTLEIQRTEQGDSAMYLCASSLGLGETQYFGPGTRLLVL.

CDR3 region: CASSPLERGPGNEQFF. In DNA, the CDR3 is TGTGCCAGCTCACCGCTCGAGCGGGGGCCGGGAAATGAGCAGTTCTTC. This sequence joins TRBV18 and TRBJ2-1; 8 nucleotides match TRBD2. This CDR3 comprises 16 residues. Unmatched junction bases numbered 11, after V lost 3 bases and J lost 7 bases. From germline, CDR1 is KGHSH and CDR2 LQKENI.

The V and J genes are TRBV3-1 (or the pseudogene TRBV3-2) and TRBJ1-6; D is perhaps TRBD1 (5 bases). V was trimmed by 0 bases and J by 9 bases, leaving 15 bases between them. In germline, CDR1 is LGHDT, CDR2 YNNKEL (reference sequence). The CDR3 extends over 16 amino acids. In DNA form, the CDR3 reads TGTGCCAGCAGCCAAGATCAAGGAGGGGTTGGTTCACCCCTCCACTTT. As protein: CASSQDQGGVGSPLHF.

The chain links TRBV21-1 to TRBJ2-4; the table names TRBD1, a call not compared with the DNA. TRBV21-1 is labeled a pseudogene. This CDR3 comprises 17 residues. This chain's CDR3 is CASSNRGSLLAKNIQYF. Written as DNA, the CDR3 is TGTGCCAGCAGCAATAGGGGCAGCCTTTTAGCCAAAAACATTCAGTACTTC.

This clone came up a few times. The chain couples TRBV19 to TRBJ1-2; TRBD1 matches 8 bases. Germline values: CDR1 LNHDA, CDR2 SQIVND (reference sequence). V shed 6 bases and J 3 bases; nucleotides not matched to a gene: 6. This CDR3 spans 14 amino acids. For the CDR3, the DNA is TGTGCCAGTAGCGGACAGGGCCGCTACTATGGCTACACCTTC. It is translated as CASSGQGRYYGYTF.

CDR3 nucleotides: TGTGCCAGCAGCTTAGGCGGAGGCAATGAGCAGTTCTTC. Its protein is CASSLGGGNEQFF. The chain couples TRBV7-7 to TRBJ2-1; D is perhaps TRBD2 (5 bases). The CDR3 totals 13 residues. V lost 1 base, J lost 6 bases, and 7 bases lay in between. CDR1 is SSHAT, CDR2 FNYEAQ, per germline (reference sequence). Supplemented by reference TRBV7-7 and TRBJ2-1, the full variable domain reads GAGVSQSPRYKVTKRGQDVTLRCDPISSHATLYWYQQALGQGPEFLTYFNYEAQPDKSGLPSDRFSAERPEGSISTLTIQRTEQRDSAMYRCASSLGGGNEQFFGPGTRLTVL.

The V call is TRBV2, the J call TRBJ2-1; possibly TRBD1 for D (8 bases). V was cut by 7 bases and J by 5 bases, with 18 bases left in between. CDR3 size: 15 residues. Germline V CDR1 and CDR2: SNHLY, FYNNEI. CDR3 region: CASTPRGTGNNEQFF. As DNA, the CDR3 is TGTGCCAGCACCCCGCGGGGGACAGGCAACAATGAGCAGTTCTTC.

The chain's CDR3 is CASSPKSGGMNTEAFF. DNA of the CDR3: TGTGCCAGCAGTCCTAAGTCCGGGGGAATGAACACTGAAGCTTTCTTT. The chain uses TRBV27 and TRBJ1-1; maybe TRBD1 (5 bases). This CDR3 is built from 16 residues. The V gene's germline CDR1 is MNHEY and CDR2 SMNVEV (reference sequence). V was pared by 5 bases and J by 0 bases, with 16 bases between.

This chain joins TRBV4-1 and TRBJ2-2, with D possibly TRBD2 on 7 matching bases. CDR3 length: 15 amino acids. Germline assignment: CDR1 MGHRA and CDR2 YSYEKL. The V and J ends lost 3 bases and 7 bases respectively, with 15 bases between them. CDR3 DNA sequence: TGCGCCAGCAGCCAGATCGGGGGGCGTGGCGGGGAGCTGTTTTTT. Amino acid sequence: CASSQIGGRGGELFF.

This clone is a singleton in its sample. The chain uses TRBV6-5 and TRBJ2-2; perhaps TRBD1 as D (6 bases). Germline V gives CDR1 MNHEY, CDR2 SVGAGI. The CDR3 length is 14 residues. V lost 10 bases to trimming and J lost 5 bases, with 17 bases between them. DNA for the CDR3: TGTGCCACCTCGGGACAATCTACAACCGGGGAGCTGTTTTTT. It specifies CATSGQSTTGELFF.

This rearrangement joins TRBV19 to TRBJ1-5; D unclear. Germline V gene sequence: CDR1 LNHDA, CDR2 SQIVND (reference sequence). Trimming removed 3 bases at V and 0 bases at J, with 6 bases between. CDR3 size: 14 residues. The CDR3 nucleotides are TGTGCCAGTAGTATGTGGAGTAGCAATCAGCCCCAGCATTTT. Translated: CASSMWSSNQPQHF.

In this sample, this clone turned up a few times. The genes are TRBV28 and TRBJ1-5; tentative D call: TRBD1 (5 bases). V was cut by 5 bases and J by 0 bases, with 8 bases left in between. Germline lookup yields CDR1 MDHEN and CDR2 SYDVKM. This CDR3 has 14 amino acids. In DNA, the CDR3 is TGTGCCAGCAGTACAGGACATAGCAATCAGCCCCAGCATTTT. Translating gives CASSTGHSNQPQHF. The full variable domain, its missing parts supplied by reference TRBV28 and TRBJ1-5, is DVKVTQSSRYLVKRTGEKVFLECVQDMDHENMFWYRQDPGLGLRLIYFSYDVKMKEKGDIPEGYSVSREKKERFSLILESASTNQTSMYLCASSTGHSNQPQHFGDGTRLSIL.

A single count supports this clone. The genes are TRBV2 and TRBJ2-7, with a possible D match to TRBD1 (5 bases). The ends were cut back, 6 bases at V and 2 bases at J, with 14 bases in the middle. The length of the CDR3 is 14 residues. Germline V CDR1 and CDR2: SNHLY, FYNNEI. Here the CDR3 DNA reads TGTGCCAGCAGGCCCCGGGTCAGGGCCTACGAGCAGTACTTC. Translation: CASRPRVRAYEQYF. The full variable domain, in which reference TRBV2 and TRBJ2-7 provide the parts outside the CDR3, is EPEVTQTPSHQVTQMGQEVILRCVPISNHLYFYWYRQILGQKVEFLVSFYNNEISEKSEIFDDQFSVERPDGSNFTLKIRSTKLEDSAMYFCASRPRVRAYEQYFGPGTRLTVT.